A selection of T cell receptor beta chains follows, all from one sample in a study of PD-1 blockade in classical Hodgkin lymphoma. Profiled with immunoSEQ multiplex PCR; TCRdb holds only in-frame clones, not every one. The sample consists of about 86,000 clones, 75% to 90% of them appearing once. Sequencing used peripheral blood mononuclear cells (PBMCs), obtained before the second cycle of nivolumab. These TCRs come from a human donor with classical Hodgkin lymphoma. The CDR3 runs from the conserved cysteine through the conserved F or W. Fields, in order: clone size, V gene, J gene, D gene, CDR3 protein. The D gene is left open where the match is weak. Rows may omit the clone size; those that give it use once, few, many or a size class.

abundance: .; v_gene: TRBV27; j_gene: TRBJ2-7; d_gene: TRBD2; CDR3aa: CASSIAGESYEQYF
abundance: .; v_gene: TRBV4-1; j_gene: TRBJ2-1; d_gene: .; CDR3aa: CASSQGASVEQFF
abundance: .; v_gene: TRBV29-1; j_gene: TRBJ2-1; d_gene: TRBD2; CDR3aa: CSVIAGVEFF
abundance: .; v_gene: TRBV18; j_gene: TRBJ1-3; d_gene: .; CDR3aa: CASSGSGETSGNTIYF
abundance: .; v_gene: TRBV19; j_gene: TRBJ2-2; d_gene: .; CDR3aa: CASTLWRVAGTGELFF
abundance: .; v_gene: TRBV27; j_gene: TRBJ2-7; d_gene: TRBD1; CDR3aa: CASRGWDRPPYEQYF
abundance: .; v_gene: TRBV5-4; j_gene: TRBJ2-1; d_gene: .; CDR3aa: CASSLAWTNEQFF
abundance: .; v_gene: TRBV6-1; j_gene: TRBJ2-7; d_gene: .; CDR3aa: CASSENSPYEQYF
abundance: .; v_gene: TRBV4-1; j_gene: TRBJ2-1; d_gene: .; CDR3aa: CASSQETAIGEQFF
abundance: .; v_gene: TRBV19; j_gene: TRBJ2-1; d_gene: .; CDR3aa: CASSTTSYNEQFF
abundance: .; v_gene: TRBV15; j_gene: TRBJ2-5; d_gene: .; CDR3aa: CATSRGSETQYF
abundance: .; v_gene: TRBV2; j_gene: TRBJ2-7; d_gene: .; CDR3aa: CASSEELSGEQYF
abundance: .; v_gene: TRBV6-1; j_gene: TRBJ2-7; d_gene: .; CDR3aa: CASTSGYSYEQYF
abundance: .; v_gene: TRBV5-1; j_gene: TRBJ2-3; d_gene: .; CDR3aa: CASSLLTGPDTQYF
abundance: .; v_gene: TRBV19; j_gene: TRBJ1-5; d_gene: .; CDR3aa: CASSMHRTNQPQHF
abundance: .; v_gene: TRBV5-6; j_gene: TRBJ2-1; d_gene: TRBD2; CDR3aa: CASSSNRGGEQFF
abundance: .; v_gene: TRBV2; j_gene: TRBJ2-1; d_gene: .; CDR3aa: CASSLLANNEQFF
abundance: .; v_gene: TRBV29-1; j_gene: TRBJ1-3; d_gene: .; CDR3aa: CSVDSEGNTIYF
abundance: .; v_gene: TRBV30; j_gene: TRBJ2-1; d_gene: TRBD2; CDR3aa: CAWSDPIGMGGSWYNEQFF
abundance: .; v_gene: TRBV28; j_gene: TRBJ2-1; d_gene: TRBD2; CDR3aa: CASSVISGRRNEQFF
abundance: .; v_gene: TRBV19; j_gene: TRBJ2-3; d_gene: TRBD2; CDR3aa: CASSPTTSGTADTQYF
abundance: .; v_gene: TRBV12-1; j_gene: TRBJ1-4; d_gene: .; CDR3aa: CASSFVGTKTNEKLFF
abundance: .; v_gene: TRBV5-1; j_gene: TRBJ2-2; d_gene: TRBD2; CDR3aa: CASRLGLAENSNTGELFF
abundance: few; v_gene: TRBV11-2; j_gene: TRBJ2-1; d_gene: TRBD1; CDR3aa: CASSLGQGAWNEQFF
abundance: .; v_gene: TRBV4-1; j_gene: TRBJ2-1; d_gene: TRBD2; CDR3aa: CASSQDASGSLEQFF
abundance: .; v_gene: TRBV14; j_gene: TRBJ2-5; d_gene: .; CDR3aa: CASRPGSGWETQYF
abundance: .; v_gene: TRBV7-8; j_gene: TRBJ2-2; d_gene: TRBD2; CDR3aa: CASSPLRGLTSGVTNTGELFF
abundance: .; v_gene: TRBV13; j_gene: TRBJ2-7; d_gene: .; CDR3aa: CASSPEDRGNEQYF
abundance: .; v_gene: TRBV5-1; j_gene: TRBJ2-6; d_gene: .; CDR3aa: CASSFDSGANVLTF
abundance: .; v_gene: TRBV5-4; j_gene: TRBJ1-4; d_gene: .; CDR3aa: CATRTAYNEKLFF
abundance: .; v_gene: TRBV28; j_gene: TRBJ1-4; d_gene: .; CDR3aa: CASSLVGKLFF